Below, 24 T cell receptor beta chains from the same sample are listed, as sequenced in a study of T cells in Graves' hyperthyroidism and ophthalmopathy. Researchers amplified the TCR beta CDR3 regions from RNA transcripts. Researchers ran a first-round RT-PCR on the TCR CDR3 using the HTBI primer set. TCRdb fed the multiplex PCR reads into MiXCR, producing one record per CDR3 protein. The sample lists some 580,000 distinct CDR3 sequences; about a sixth were seen once. Sequencing was carried out using blood. These receptors were obtained from a woman between 35 and 50 years old with Graves' ophthalmopathy.

This clonotype was recorded a few times. One end of the junction fails to match germline, which may point to a read error. The chain employs TRBV5-1 and TRBJ1-1; the D is unclear. This CDR3 is 13 amino acids long. The V gene's germline CDR1 is SGHRS and CDR2 YFSETQ. The CDR3 is CASRIGFNTEALF. Here the CDR3 DNA reads TGCGCCAGCCGCATAGGCTTTAACACTGAAGCTCTCTTT. The full variable domain, its missing parts supplied by reference TRBV5-1 and TRBJ1-1, is KAGVTQTPRYLIKTRGQQVTLSCSPISGHRSVSWYQQTPGQGLQFLFEYFSETQRNKGNFPGRFSGRQFSNSRSEMNVSTLELGDSALYLCASRIGFNTEALFGQGTRLTVV.

In the case of this clonotype: The junction does not match germline at one end; this may be a read error. This sequence joins TRBV7-2 and TRBJ2-2; 7 bases line up with TRBD1. In germline, CDR1 is SGHTA, CDR2 FQGNSA. This CDR3 contains 15 residues. The CDR3: CAGSSPTGVAGELFF. Here the CDR3 DNA reads TGTGCCGGCAGCTCACCAACAGGGGTAGCCGGGGAGCTGTTTTTT.

This clonotype was counted once. This rearrangement joins TRBV28 to TRBJ2-1; 9 nucleotides line up with TRBD2. The CDR3 is made up of 15 amino acids. V was pared by 6 bases and J by 6 bases, with 9 bases of the junction left unmatched. CDR1 is MDHEN and CDR2 is SYDVKM in the germline V gene. The CDR3 reads CASSPGLASGNEQFF. Written as DNA, the CDR3 is TGTGCCAGCAGCCCGGGACTAGCATCTGGCAATGAGCAGTTCTTC.

This clonotype was picked up a small number of times. The gene calls are TRBV2 and TRBJ2-2, with 11 bases lining up with TRBD2. This CDR3 spans 15 amino acids. The V segment lost 7 bases and the J segment 6 bases; nucleotides outside the gene matches: 7. CDR1 and CDR2 (germline): SNHLY, FYNNEI. CDR3 amino acids: CASKRLAGYAGELFF. Here the CDR3 DNA reads TGTGCCAGCAAGAGACTAGCGGGGTATGCCGGGGAGCTGTTTTTT.

At least ten counts were recorded for this clonotype. The chain employs TRBV7-9 and TRBJ2-3; no reliable D call. Trimming stripped 3 bases from V and 0 bases from J, with 4 bases between. CDR3 length equals 13 residues. Germline V gene lookup returns CDR1 SEHNR and CDR2 FQNEAQ (reference sequence). This CDR3 is CASSLASTDTQYF. The CDR3 region has the DNA TGTGCCAGCAGCTTGGCTAGCACAGATACGCAGTATTTT.

Turning to this clonotype: Here the CDR3 omits its conserved ending phenylalanine or tryptophan, so a read error is the likely source. V gene TRBV12-3 or TRBV12-4 combines with J gene TRBJ2-5, with D perhaps TRBD1 or TRBD2 (6 bases each). There are 14 residues in the CDR3. CDR3 coding DNA: TGTGCCAACAGTTTTTGGGGGGCGGAAGAGACCCAGTACCTC. It encodes CANSFWGAEETQYL.

The chain couples TRBV9 to TRBJ2-3; D not certain. Germline V gene data show CDR1 as SGDLS and CDR2 as YYNGEE. Trimming took 0 bases from V and 1 from J, leaving 18 bases between them. The CDR3 is 18 amino acids. The CDR3 protein is CASSVATSTGSGTDTQYF. The CDR3, as DNA: TGTGCCAGCAGCGTAGCTACCTCAACCGGGTCTGGCACAGATACGCAGTATTTT.

At least ten counts were recorded for this clonotype. The CDR3 here is CASSLVSTNTEAFF. CDR3 bases: TGCGCCAGCAGCTTGGTGAGTACGAACACTGAAGCTTTCTTT. The chain joins TRBV5-1 to TRBJ1-1; D is ambiguous. Germline loops: CDR1 SGHRS, CDR2 YFSETQ. The CDR3 is 14 amino acids. V lost 0 bases, J lost 1 base, and 7 bases lay in between.

This clonotype came up a few times. The chain uses TRBV18 and TRBJ1-5; 7 bases fit TRBD1. CDR1 is KGHSH and CDR2 is LQKENI in the germline V gene. The CDR3 totals 13 residues. Trimming removed 6 bases from V and 7 bases from J; junction bases left unmatched: 6. This chain's CDR3 is CASSPGTEQPQHF. The CDR3, as DNA: TGTGCCAGCTCTCCCGGGACAGAACAGCCCCAGCATTTT.

The CDR3 sequence is CASSRQDKNTEAFF. The CDR3 coding sequence is TGCGCCAGCAGCCGTCAGGACAAGAACACTGAAGCTTTCTTT. The rearrangement joins TRBV5-1 to TRBJ1-1; D is possibly TRBD1 (5 bases). This CDR3 spans 14 amino acids. V lost 4 bases and J 1 base, leaving 11 bases between the germline ends. CDR1 and CDR2 from the germline V gene are SGHRS and YFSETQ. The full variable domain, its missing parts supplied by reference TRBV5-1 and TRBJ1-1, is KAGVTQTPRYLIKTRGQQVTLSCSPISGHRSVSWYQQTPGQGLQFLFEYFSETQRNKGNFPGRFSGRQFSNSRSEMNVSTLELGDSALYLCASSRQDKNTEAFFGQGTRLTVV.

This clonotype was detected many times. This chain uses TRBV12-3 or TRBV12-4 with TRBJ1-1, with D perhaps TRBD1 (5 bases). The CDR3 contains 15 residues. V was clipped by 5 bases and J by 5 bases, with 18 bases between them. CDR3 bases: TGTGCCAGCAGTGCCGTCGGGGCTGGATGGACTGAAGCTTTCTTT. This sequence encodes CASSAVGAGWTEAFF.

This chain uses TRBV14 with TRBJ2-2; TRBD2 aligns across 9 bases. Trimming cost V 2 bases and J 3 bases; bases outside gene matches: 4. The germline V gene has CDR1 SGHDN and CDR2 FVKESK. The CDR3 length is 16 residues. The CDR3, as DNA: TGTGCCAGCAGCCAATTAGCGGGGGCGTACACCGGGGAGCTGTTTTTT. It codes for CASSQLAGAYTGELFF.

This clonotype was found many times. The V call is TRBV20-1, the J call TRBJ2-3; possibly TRBD2 for D (7 bases). V dropped 2 bases and J dropped 1 base, with 13 bases sitting between them. The CDR3 spans 15 residues. Per the germline V gene, CDR1 is DFQATT and CDR2 is SNEGSKA (reference sequence). In DNA form, the CDR3 reads TGCAGTGCTAGATCGGGGGGCTGGGGCACAGATACGCAGTATTTT. Its protein is CSARSGGWGTDTQYF.

V and J are TRBV11-2 and TRBJ2-5, with a possible D match to TRBD2 (7 bases). The V gene's germline CDR1 is SGHAT and CDR2 FQNNGV. V shed 1 base and J shed 5 bases, with 20 bases lying between them. CDR3 length: 17 amino acids. The CDR3 protein is CASSLVVGGAAFETQYF. For the CDR3, the DNA is TGTGCCAGCAGCTTAGTAGTAGGGGGGGCTGCTTTCGAGACCCAGTACTTC.

This clonotype was found once. The rearrangement links TRBV5-1 to TRBJ2-1; 11 bases agree with TRBD2. The germline V gene encodes CDR1 SGHRS and CDR2 YFSETQ. Trimming at V came to 1 base and at J to 10 bases, leaving 10 bases not matched to a gene. There are 16 residues in the CDR3. The CDR3 loop reads CASSLSGTSGNEEQFF. The CDR3 DNA is TGCGCCAGCAGCTTGAGCGGGACTAGCGGAAACGAGGAGCAGTTCTTC.

The chain has TRBV20-1 and TRBJ2-7; D is perhaps TRBD2 (9 bases). Per germline, CDR1 DFQATT and CDR2 SNEGSKA (reference sequence). This CDR3 spans 15 amino acids. V shed 3 bases and J shed 2 bases, with 17 bases lying between them. This chain's CDR3 is CSASHRGTSPYEQYF. The DNA for the CDR3 is TGCAGTGCTAGCCACAGGGGGACTAGCCCCTACGAGCAGTACTTC.

The rearrangement uses TRBV28 and TRBJ2-7; no reliable D call. V was shortened by 4 bases and J by 2 bases, with 9 bases between the two germline ends. Germline values: CDR1 MDHEN, CDR2 SYDVKM. The CDR3 has 13 residues. CDR3 loop: CASSSRGPYEQYF. CDR3 DNA: TGTGCCAGCAGTTCTCGCGGACCCTACGAGCAGTACTTC.

This clonotype was counted between two and nine times. The CDR3 loop is CAWSFRPTRGNTIYF. In DNA, the CDR3 is TGTGCCTGGAGTTTCCGACCGACACGGGGAAACACCATATATTTT. V and J are TRBV30 and TRBJ1-3; D is undetermined. There are 15 residues in the CDR3. The V gene's germline CDR1 is GTSNPN and CDR2 SVGIG (reference sequence). Deletions cut 2 bases from V and 4 bases from J, with 15 bases between.

This clonotype was counted ten times or more. The chain employs TRBV7-6 and TRBJ2-7; D is perhaps TRBD1 or TRBD2 (5 bases each). V dropped 4 bases and J dropped 4 bases, with 11 bases sitting between them. This CDR3 has 13 amino acids. Per germline, CDR1 SGHVS and CDR2 FNYEAQ. The CDR3 here is CASSSRDPYEQYF. Here the CDR3 DNA reads TGTGCCAGCAGCTCCAGGGACCCATACGAGCAGTACTTC.

This clonotype was recorded many times. The CDR3 is CASSPGGVNSVETQYF. In nucleotides, the CDR3 is TGTGCCAGCAGTCCAGGGGGCGTGAATTCCGTAGAGACCCAGTACTTC. The V gene is TRBV7-2, the J gene TRBJ2-5; 8 nucleotides line up with TRBD1. The CDR3 has 16 amino acids. The germline V gene has CDR1 SGHTA and CDR2 FQGNSA. Trimming cost V 6 bases and J 4 bases; bases outside gene matches: 13.

This clonotype occurred a few times. V is TRBV7-9 and J is TRBJ1-1; tentatively, D is TRBD1 (6 bases). Trimming took 4 bases from V and 0 from J, leaving 18 bases between them. The CDR3 runs 17 residues. Germline V gives CDR1 SEHNR, CDR2 FQNEAQ (reference sequence). This CDR3 reads CASSSRGTPGLNTEAFF. In DNA form, the CDR3 reads TGTGCCAGCAGCTCGAGGGGGACACCCGGATTGAACACTGAAGCTTTCTTT.

This clonotype was seen ten or more times. The chain is built from TRBV2 and TRBJ1-1; possibly TRBD1 for D (5 bases). This CDR3 region has 17 residues. Germline V gene data show CDR1 as SNHLY and CDR2 as FYNNEI. Trimming took off 6 bases at V and 3 bases at J, with 23 bases between the two ends. CDR3 in amino acids: CASSGGAGFRADTEAFF. The CDR3 nucleotides read TGTGCCAGCAGCGGGGGAGCCGGGTTCCGGGCGGACACTGAAGCTTTCTTT.

This clonotype was observed once. The chain uses TRBV12-3 or TRBV12-4 and TRBJ2-5; 7 nucleotides agree with TRBD1. The CDR3 sequence is 15 residues long. With V trimmed by 7 bases and J by 5 bases, 13 bases remained unmatched. CDR3 DNA sequence: TGTGCCAGCAAGATATACAGGGGCGGGTGGGAGACCCAGTACTTC. It yields the protein CASKIYRGGWETQYF.

This clonotype appeared many times. The chain combines TRBV6-6 with TRBJ2-3; a weak D match, TRBD2 (6 bases). The V gene's germline CDR1 is MNHNY and CDR2 SVGAGI (reference sequence). CDR3 length equals 16 residues. V was shortened by 0 bases and J by 3 bases, with 13 bases between the two germline ends. CDR3 nucleotide sequence: TGTGCCAGCAGTTACTCGAACAGCGGGTCTACAGATACGCAGTATTTT. This sequence encodes CASSYSNSGSTDTQYF.